This TCR beta chain was found in a study of cytomegalovirus exposure and HLA in healthy donors. In the case of this clone: Its target is unknown.

Whole-study results and caveats: It emerged from a later analysis that several of the most significant clusters appeared to be linked to common viral pathogens. V- and J-gene trimming of TCR beta was linked (in a later analysis) to a missense DCLRE1C variant. The classifier was said to identify cytomegalovirus status with high specificity and sensitivity. The listing of roughly 160 TCR beta chains classed them as cytomegalovirus-associated.

Looked up from germline, CDR1 is MNHEY and CDR2 is SMNVEV (reference sequence). The CDR3 covers 14 residues. Trimming took off 7 bases at V and 3 bases at J, with 15 bases between the two ends. Use of 60 Vbeta and 13 Jbeta primers characterized the PCR. Repertoires were generated with immunoSEQ multiplex PCR, while TCRdb's copy carries only in-frame clones and drops some. The sample shows approximately 180,000 clones, 77% of them seen only once. The clonotype was recovered from a woman between 55 and 75 years old in good health and CMV-seropositive. The specimen was PBMCs. The chain links TRBV27 to TRBJ1-2; the D gene is possibly TRBD1 (5 bases). The CDR3 region is CASTPWGGDYGYTF. The CDR3 nucleotides read TGTGCCAGCACCCCCTGGGGGGGTGACTATGGCTACACCTTC.